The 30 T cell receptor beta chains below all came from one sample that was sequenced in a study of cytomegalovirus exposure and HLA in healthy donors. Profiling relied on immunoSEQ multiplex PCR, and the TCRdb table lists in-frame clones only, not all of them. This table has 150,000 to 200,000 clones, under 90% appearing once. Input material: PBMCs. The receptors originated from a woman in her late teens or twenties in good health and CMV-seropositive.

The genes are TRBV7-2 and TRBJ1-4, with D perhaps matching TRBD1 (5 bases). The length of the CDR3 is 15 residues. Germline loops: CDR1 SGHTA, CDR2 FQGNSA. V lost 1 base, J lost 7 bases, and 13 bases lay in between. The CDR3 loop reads CASSLEGPNGEKLFF. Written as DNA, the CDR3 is TGTGCCAGCAGCTTAGAGGGGCCGAACGGTGAAAAACTGTTTTTT.

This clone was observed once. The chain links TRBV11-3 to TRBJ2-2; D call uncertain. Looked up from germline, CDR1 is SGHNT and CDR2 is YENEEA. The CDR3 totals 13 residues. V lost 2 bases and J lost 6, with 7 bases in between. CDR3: CASSLSGSGELFF. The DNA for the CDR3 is TGTGCCAGCAGCTTAAGTGGCTCCGGGGAGCTGTTTTTT.

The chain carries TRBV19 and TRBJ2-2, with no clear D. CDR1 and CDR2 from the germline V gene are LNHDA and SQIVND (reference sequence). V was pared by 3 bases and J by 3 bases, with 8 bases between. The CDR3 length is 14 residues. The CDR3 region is CASSMSRDTGELFF. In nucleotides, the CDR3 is TGTGCCAGTAGTATGTCTAGAGACACCGGGGAGCTGTTTTTT.

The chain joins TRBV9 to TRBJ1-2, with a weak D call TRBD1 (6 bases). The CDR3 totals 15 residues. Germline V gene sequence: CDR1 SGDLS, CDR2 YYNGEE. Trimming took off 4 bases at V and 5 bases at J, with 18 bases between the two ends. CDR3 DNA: TGTGCCAGCAGCCCAGCAGGGGCGCCCAAGTATGGCTACACCTTC. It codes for CASSPAGAPKYGYTF. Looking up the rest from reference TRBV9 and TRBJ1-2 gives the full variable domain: DSGVTQTPKHLITATGQRVTLRCSPRSGDLSVYWYQQSLDQGLQFLIQYYNGEERAKGNILERFSAQQFPDLHSELNLSSLELGDSALYFCASSPAGAPKYGYTFGSGTRLTVV.

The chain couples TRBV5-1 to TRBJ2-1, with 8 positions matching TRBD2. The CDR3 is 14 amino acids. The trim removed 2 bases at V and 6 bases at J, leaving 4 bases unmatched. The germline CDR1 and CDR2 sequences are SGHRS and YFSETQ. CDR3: CASSFPGTSNEQFF. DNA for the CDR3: TGCGCCAGCAGCTTCCCCGGGACTAGCAATGAGCAGTTCTTC.

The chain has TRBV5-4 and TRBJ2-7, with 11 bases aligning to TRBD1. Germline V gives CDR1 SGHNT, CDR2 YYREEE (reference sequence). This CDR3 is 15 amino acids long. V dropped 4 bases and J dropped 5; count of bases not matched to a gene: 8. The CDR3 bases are TGTGCCAGCAGCAATGGACAGGGGGCGCTTGACGAGCAGTACTTC. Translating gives CASSNGQGALDEQYF.

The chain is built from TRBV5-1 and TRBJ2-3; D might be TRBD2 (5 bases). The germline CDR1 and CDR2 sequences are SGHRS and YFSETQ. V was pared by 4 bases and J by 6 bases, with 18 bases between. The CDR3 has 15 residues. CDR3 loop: CASSLATSPWDTQYF. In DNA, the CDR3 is TGCGCCAGCAGCCTTGCAACTAGTCCTTGGGATACGCAGTATTTT.

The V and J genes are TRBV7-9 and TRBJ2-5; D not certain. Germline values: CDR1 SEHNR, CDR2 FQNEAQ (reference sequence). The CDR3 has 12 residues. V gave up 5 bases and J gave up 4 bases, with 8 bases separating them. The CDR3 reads CASSRVRETQYF. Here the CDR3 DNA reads TGTGCCAGCAGCCGAGTGCGAGAGACCCAGTACTTC. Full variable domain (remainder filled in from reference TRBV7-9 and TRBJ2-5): DTGVSQNPRHKITKRGQNVTFRCDPISEHNRLYWYRQTLGQGPEFLTYFQNEAQLEKSRLLSDRFSAERPKGSFSTLEIQRTEQGDSAMYLCASSRVRETQYFGPGTRLLVL.

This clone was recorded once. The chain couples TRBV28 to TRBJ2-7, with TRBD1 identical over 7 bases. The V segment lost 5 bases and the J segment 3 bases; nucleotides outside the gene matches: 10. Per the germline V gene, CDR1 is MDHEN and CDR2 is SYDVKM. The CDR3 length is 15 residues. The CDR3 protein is CASSLIGRQGYEQYF. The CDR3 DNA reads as TGTGCCAGCAGTCTAATTGGACGACAGGGCTACGAGCAGTACTTC.

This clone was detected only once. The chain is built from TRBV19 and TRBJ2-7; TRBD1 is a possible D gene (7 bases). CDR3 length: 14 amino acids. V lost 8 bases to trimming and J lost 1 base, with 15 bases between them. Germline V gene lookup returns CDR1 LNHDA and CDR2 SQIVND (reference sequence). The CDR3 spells CASGGGRESYEQYF. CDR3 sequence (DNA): TGTGCCAGTGGAGGGGGCAGGGAGTCCTACGAGCAGTACTTC.

CDR3 in DNA: TGTGCCACCGTGAACTATGGCTACACCTTC. Protein sequence: CATVNYGYTF. The V and J genes are TRBV6-1 and TRBJ1-2; D remains ambiguous. This CDR3 is 10 amino acids long. Germline loops: CDR1 MNHNS, CDR2 SASEGT. The V end lost 10 bases, the J end lost 2 bases, and 5 bases lay between the germline ends.

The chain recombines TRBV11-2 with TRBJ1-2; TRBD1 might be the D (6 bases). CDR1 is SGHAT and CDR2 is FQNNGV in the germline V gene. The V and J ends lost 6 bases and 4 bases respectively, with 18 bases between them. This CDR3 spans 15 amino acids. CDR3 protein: CASRPTTGFLYGYTF. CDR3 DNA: TGTGCCAGCAGACCGACAACAGGGTTTCTCTATGGCTACACCTTC.

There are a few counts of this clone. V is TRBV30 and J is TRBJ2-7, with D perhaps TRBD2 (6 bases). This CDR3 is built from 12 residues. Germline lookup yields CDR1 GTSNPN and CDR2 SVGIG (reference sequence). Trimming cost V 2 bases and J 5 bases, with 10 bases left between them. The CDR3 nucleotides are TGTGCCTGGAGTAGGGGAGGCCACGAGCAGTACTTC. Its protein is CAWSRGGHEQYF.

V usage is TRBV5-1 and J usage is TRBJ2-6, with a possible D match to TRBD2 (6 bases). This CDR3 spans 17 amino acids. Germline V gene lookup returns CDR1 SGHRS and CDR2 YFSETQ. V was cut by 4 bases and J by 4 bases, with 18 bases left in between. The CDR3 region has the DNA TGCGCCAGCAGCCGGACTACCCCCGGTGCCGGGGCCAACGTCCTGACTTTC. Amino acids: CASSRTTPGAGANVLTF.

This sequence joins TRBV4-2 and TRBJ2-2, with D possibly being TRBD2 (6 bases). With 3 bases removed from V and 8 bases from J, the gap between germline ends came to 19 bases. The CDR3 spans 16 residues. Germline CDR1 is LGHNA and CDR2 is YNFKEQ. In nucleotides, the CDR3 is TGTGCCAGCAGCCATATCGGGAGTGCTTTCAAAGGGGAGCTGTTTTTT. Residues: CASSHIGSAFKGELFF.

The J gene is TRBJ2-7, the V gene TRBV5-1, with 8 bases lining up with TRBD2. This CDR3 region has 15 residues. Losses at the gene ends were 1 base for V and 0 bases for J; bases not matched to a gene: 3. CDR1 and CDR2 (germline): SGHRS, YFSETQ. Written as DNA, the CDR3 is TGCGCCAGCAGCTTGTTAACTAGCGGCTCCTACGAGCAGTACTTC. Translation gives CASSLLTSGSYEQYF.

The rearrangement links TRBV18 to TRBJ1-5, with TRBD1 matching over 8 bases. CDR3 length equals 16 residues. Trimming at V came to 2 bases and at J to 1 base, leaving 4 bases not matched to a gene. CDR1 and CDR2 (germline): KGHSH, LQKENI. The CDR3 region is CASSPSGGASNQPQHF. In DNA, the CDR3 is TGTGCCAGCTCACCATCAGGGGGCGCGAGCAATCAGCCCCAGCATTTT.

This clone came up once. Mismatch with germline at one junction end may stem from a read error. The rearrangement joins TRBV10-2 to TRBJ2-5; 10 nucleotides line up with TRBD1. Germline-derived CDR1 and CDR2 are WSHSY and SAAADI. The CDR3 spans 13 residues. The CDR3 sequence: CASSEPGQGGLHF. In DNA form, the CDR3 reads TGCGCCAGCAGTGAACCCGGACAGGGGGGACTTCACTTC.

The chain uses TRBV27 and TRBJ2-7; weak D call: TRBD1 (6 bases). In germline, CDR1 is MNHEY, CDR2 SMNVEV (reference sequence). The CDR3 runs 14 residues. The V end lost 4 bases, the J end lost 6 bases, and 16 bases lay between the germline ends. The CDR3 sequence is CASSYQGQTTEQYF. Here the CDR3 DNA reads TGTGCCAGCAGTTATCAGGGGCAGACTACCGAGCAGTACTTC.

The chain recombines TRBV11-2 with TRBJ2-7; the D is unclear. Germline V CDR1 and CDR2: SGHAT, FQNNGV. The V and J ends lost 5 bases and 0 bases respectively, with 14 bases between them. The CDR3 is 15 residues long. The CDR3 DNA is TGTGCCAGCAGCCCCCGATATGAACTCTCCTACGAGCAGTACTTC. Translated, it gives CASSPRYELSYEQYF.

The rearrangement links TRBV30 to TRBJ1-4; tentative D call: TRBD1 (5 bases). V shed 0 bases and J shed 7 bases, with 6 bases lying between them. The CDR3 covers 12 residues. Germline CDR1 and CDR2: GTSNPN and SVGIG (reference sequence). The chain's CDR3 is CAWSVRGEKLFF. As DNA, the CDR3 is TGTGCCTGGAGTGTTAGGGGTGAAAAACTGTTTTTT.

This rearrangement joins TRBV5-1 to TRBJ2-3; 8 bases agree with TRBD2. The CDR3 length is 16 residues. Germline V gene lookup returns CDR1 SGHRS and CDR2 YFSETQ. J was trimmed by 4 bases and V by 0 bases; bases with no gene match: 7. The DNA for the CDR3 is TGCGCCAGCAGCTTGGTTAGCGGGATAGGGGCAGATACGCAGTATTTT. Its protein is CASSLVSGIGADTQYF.

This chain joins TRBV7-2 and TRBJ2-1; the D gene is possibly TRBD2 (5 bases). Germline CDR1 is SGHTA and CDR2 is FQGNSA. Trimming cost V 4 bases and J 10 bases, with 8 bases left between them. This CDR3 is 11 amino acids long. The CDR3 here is CASSSLVEQFF. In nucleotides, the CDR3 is TGTGCCAGCAGCTCACTAGTAGAGCAGTTCTTC.

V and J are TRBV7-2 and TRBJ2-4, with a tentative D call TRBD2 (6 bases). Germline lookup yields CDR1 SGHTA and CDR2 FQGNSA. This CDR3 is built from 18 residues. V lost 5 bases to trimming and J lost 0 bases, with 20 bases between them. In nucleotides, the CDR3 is TGTGCCAGCAGCGCGCGCGGGATCGATTTTATAGCCAAAAACATTCAGTACTTC. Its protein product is CASSARGIDFIAKNIQYF.

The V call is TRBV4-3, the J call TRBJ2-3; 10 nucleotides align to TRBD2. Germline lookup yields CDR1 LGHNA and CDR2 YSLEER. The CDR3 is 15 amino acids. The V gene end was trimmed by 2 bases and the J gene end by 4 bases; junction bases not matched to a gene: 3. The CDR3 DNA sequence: TGCGCCAGCAGCCAACTAGCGGGAGCTTCAGATACGCAGTATTTT. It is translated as CASSQLAGASDTQYF.

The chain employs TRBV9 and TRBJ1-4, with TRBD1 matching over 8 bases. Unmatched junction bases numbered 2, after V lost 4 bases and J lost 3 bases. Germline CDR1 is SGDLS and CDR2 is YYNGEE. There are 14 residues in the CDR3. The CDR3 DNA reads TGTGCCAGCAGCAAGACAGGGGCTAATGAAAAACTGTTTTTT. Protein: CASSKTGANEKLFF.

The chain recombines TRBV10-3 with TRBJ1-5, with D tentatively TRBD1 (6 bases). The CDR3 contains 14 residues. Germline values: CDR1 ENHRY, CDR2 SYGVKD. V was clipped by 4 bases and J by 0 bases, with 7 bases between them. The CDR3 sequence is CAISGTVSNQPQHF. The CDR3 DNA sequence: TGTGCCATCAGTGGGACAGTTAGCAATCAGCCCCAGCATTTT.

CDR3 bases: TGTGCCTCGAGAGCGGACAGCACAGATACGCAGTATTTT. Translating it yields CASRADSTDTQYF. The chain joins TRBV30 to TRBJ2-3, with D tentatively TRBD2 (5 bases). The CDR3 contains 13 residues. V was trimmed by 7 bases and J by 0 bases, leaving 11 bases between them. Germline CDR1 GTSNPN, CDR2 SVGIG (reference sequence).

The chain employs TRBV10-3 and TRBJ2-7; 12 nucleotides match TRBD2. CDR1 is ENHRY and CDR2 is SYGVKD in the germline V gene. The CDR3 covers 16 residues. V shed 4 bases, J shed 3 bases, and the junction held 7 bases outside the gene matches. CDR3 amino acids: CAISGTSGITGYEQYF. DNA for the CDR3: TGTGCCATCAGTGGGACTAGCGGGATAACTGGCTACGAGCAGTACTTC.

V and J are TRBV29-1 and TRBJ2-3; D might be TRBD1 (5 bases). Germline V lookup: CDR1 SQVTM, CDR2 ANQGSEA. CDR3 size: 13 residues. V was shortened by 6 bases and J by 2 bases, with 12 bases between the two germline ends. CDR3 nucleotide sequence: TGCAGCGTCGACCGACAGCCCACAGATACGCAGTATTTT. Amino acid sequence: CSVDRQPTDTQYF.